This T cell receptor (beta chain) is from a study of PD-1 blockade in classical Hodgkin lymphoma. The wider study: On a schedule of every 2 weeks, patients received nivolumab 3 mg/kg intravenously. Regarding the study as a whole: Newly diagnosed patients had baseline TCR diversity that was reportedly lower than that of healthy donors. Nivolumab initiated under 1 year post-ASCT led to patient exclusion. Possible causes of repertoire differences, disease activity or prior therapy, remain undefined.

This table comes from immunoSEQ multiplex PCR, and its TCRdb copy is limited to in-frame clones, with some not included. The sample has over 15,000 clones, approximately 88% seen once. The germline V gene encodes CDR1 LNHNV and CDR2 YYDKDF (reference sequence). V dropped 2 bases and J dropped 1; count of bases not matched to a gene: 2. The CDR3 is 16 amino acids. A word on this clone: The target antigen is unknown.

There was relapse after autologous stem cell transplantation in every patient, and there was variation in brentuximab vedotin exposure. The chain employs TRBV15 and TRBJ2-2; 9 bases fit TRBD1. The material sequenced was peripheral blood mononuclear cells (PBMCs), taken at baseline. This receptor was identified in a human donor with classical Hodgkin lymphoma. DNA for the CDR3: TGTGCCACCAGCAGACCGGGACAGGGGAACACCGGGGAGCTGTTTTTT. This translates into CATSRPGQGNTGELFF.